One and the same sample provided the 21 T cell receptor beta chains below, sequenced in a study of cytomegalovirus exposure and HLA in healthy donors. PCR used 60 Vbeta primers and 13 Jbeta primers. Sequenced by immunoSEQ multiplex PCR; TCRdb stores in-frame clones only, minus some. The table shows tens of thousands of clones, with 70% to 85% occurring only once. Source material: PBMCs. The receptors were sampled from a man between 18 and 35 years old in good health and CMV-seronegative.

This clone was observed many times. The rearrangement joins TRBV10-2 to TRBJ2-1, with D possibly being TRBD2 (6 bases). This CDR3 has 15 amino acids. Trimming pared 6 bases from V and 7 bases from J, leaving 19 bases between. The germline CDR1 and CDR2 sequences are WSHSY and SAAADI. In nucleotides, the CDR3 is TGCGCCAGCAGAGGAATGGAGGCCGCGGGGAATGAGCAGTTCTTC. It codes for CASRGMEAAGNEQFF.

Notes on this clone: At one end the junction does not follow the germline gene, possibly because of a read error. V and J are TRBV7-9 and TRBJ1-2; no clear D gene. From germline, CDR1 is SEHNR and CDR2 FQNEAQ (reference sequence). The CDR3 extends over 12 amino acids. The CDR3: CSSSSHLGGYTF. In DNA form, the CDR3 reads TGTTCCAGCAGCTCTCATCTAGGTGGCTACACCTTC.

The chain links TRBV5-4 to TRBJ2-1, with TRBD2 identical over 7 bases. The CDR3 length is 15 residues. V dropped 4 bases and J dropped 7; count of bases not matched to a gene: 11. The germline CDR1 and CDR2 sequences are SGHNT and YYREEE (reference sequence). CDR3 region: CASSRGLPQGNEQFF. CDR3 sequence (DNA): TGTGCCAGCAGCCGGGGACTACCGCAAGGGAATGAGCAGTTCTTC.

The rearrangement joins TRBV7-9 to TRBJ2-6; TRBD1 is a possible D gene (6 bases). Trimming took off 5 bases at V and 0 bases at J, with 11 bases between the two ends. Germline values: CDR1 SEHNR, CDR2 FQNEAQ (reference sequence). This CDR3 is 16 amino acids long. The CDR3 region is CASSVQGFSGANVLTF. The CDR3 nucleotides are TGTGCCAGCAGCGTACAGGGTTTCTCTGGGGCCAACGTCCTGACTTTC.

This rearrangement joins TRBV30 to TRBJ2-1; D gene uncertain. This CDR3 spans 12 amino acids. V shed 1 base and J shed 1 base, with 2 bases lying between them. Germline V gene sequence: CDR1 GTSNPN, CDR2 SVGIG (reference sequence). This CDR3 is CAWSASYNEQFF. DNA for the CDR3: TGTGCCTGGAGTGCATCCTACAATGAGCAGTTCTTC.

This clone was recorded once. The CDR3 region has the DNA TGTGCCACCTCCCGGCAGGGGGCTAATCAGCCCCAGCATTTT. Amino acids: CATSRQGANQPQHF. The J gene is TRBJ1-5, the V gene TRBV2; 8 nucleotides agree with TRBD1. The CDR3 has 14 residues. Germline V gene data show CDR1 as SNHLY and CDR2 as FYNNEI. V lost 10 bases to trimming and J lost 4 bases; unmatched junction nucleotides: 9.

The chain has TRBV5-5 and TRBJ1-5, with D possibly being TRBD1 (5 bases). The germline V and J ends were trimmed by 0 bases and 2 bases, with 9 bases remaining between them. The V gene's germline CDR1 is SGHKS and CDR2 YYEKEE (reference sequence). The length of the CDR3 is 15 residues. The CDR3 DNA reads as TGTGCCAGCAGCTTGGCCCTGACAGGCAATCAGCCCCAGCATTTT. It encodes CASSLALTGNQPQHF.

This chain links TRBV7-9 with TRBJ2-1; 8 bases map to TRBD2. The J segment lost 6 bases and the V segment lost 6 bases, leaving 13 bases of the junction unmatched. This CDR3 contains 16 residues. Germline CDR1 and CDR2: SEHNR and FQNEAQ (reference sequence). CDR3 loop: CASRTLTGTSVNEQFF. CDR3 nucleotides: TGTGCCAGCAGGACATTGACCGGGACTAGTGTCAATGAGCAGTTCTTC.

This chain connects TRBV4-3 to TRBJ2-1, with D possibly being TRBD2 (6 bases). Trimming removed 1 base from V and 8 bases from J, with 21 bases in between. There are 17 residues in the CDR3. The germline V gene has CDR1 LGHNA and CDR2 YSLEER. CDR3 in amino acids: CASSQGRSSEMIDEQFF. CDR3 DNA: TGCGCCAGCAGCCAAGGTCGATCTAGCGAAATGATAGATGAGCAGTTCTTC.

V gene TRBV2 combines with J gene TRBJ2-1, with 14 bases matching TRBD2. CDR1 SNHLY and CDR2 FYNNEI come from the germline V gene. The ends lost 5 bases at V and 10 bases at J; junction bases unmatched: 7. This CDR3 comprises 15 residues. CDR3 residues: CASSPGLAGGREQFF. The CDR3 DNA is TGTGCCAGCAGTCCAGGACTAGCGGGAGGTCGGGAGCAGTTCTTC.

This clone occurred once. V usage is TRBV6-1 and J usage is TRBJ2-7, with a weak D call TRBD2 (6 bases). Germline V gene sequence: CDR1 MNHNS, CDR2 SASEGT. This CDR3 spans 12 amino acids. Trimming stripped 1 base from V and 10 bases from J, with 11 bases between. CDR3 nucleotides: TGTGCCAGCAGTGAAGGGTGGGGGGTCCAGTACTTC. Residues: CASSEGWGVQYF.

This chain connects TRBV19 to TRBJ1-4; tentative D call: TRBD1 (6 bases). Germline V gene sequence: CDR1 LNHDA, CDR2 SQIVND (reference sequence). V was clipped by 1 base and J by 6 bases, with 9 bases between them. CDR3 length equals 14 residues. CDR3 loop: CASSIAGGDEKLFF. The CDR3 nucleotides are TGTGCCAGTAGTATAGCTGGGGGCGATGAAAAACTGTTTTTT.

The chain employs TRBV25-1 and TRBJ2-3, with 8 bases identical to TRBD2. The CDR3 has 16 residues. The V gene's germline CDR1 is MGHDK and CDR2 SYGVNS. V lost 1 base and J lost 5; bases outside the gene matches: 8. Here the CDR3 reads CASSESPGGPVDTQYF. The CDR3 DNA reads TGTGCCAGCAGTGAATCCCCGGGAGGGCCCGTAGATACGCAGTATTTT.

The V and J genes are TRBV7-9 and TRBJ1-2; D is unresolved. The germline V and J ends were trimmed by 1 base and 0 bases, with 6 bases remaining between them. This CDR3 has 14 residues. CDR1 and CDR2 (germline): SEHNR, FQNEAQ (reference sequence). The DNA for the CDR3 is TGTGCCAGCAGCTTAGTCGTAGCTAACTATGGCTACACCTTC. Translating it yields CASSLVVANYGYTF.

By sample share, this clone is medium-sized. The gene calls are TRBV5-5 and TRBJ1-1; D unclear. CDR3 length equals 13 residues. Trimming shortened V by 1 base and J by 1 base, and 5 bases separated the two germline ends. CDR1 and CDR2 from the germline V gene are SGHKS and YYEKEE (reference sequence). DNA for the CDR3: TGTGCCAGCAGCTTGATCGGGAACACTGAAGCTTTCTTT. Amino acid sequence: CASSLIGNTEAFF.

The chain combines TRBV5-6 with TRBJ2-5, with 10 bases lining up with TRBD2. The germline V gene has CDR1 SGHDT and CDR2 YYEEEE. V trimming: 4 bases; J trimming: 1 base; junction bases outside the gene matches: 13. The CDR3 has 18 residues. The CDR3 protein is CASSRNSFSGRSQETQYF. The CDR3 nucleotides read TGTGCCAGCAGCCGCAACTCCTTTAGCGGGAGGAGCCAAGAGACCCAGTACTTC.

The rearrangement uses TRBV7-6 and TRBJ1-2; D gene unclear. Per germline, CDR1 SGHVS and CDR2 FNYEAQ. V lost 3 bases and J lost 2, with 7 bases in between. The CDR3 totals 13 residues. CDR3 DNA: TGTGCCAGCAGCTTCAACAGCAACTATGGCTACACCTTC. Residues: CASSFNSNYGYTF.

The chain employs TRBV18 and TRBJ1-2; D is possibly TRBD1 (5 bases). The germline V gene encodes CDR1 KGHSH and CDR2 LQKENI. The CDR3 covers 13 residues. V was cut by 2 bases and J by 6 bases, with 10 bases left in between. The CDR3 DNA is TGTGCCAGCTCACCATCGGGGGTCCATGGCTACACCTTC. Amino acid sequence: CASSPSGVHGYTF.

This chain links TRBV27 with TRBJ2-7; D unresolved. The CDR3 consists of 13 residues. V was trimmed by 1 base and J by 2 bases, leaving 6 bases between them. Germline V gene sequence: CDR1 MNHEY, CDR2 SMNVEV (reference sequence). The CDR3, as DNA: TGTGCCAGCAGTTTATACTTCCCCTACGAGCAGTACTTC. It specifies CASSLYFPYEQYF.

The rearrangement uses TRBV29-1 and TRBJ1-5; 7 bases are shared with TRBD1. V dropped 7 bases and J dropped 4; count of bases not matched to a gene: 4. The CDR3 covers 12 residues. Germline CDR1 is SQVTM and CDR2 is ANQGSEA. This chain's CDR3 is CSAGTENQPQHF. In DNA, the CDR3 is TGCAGCGCCGGGACAGAGAATCAGCCCCAGCATTTT.

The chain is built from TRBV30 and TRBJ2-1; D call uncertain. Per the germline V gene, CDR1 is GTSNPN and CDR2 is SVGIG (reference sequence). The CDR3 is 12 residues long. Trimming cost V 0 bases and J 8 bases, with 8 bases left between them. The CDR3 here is CAWSVRGYEQFF. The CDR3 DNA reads TGTGCCTGGAGTGTACGAGGATATGAGCAGTTCTTC.